This T cell receptor (beta chain) was observed in a study of response to subunit inactivated influenza vaccine. This clonotype showed up just a few times. What it binds is not known. The CDR3 is made up of 18 amino acids. The V end was cut by 1 base, the J end by 4 bases, with 19 bases between. Germline CDR1 is SGHAT and CDR2 is FQNNGV. TCRdb re-derived calls from the RT-PCR reads in MiXCR, one entry per CDR3 protein. The table lists around 650,000 distinct CDR3 sequences, 15% to 18% of them singletons, with under 14% in the top ten. Study-wide findings and caveats: Few additional T cells are recruited per seasonal influenza vaccination, authors suggested.

The receptor was derived from a man in his forties or fifties who received an inactivated influenza vaccine. The specimen was PBMCs from blood, collected approximately 13 days after vaccination. The rearrangement joins TRBV11-2 to TRBJ2-2, with TRBD2 as a possible D gene (5 bases). This CDR3 is CASSLGRISRGPTGELFF. The CDR3 coding sequence is TGTGCCAGCAGCTTAGGGAGAATTTCTCGAGGGCCCACCGGGGAGCTGTTTTTT.